These 16 T cell receptor beta chains were all obtained from the same sample, sequenced in a study of post-analysis software for immune sequencing data. Unique molecular identifiers tagged the TCR beta cDNA libraries. TCRdb redid the calling of the PCR reads with MiXCR, one entry per CDR3 protein. Among around 440,000 distinct CDR3 sequences, roughly 45% were seen once, and the ten largest hold 12%. For these TCRs, the target antigens are not known. Study conclusions and caveats: Relative to controls, patients had a handful of TRBV segments at higher frequency, with TRBV5-6, TRBV5-1 and TRBV20-1 among these.

What was sequenced was blood. These receptor sequences come from a girl aged 5 to 17 with multiple sclerosis.

The chain employs TRBV6-5 and TRBJ2-1, with a possible D match to TRBD2 (5 bases). CDR3 length equals 15 residues. V dropped 4 bases and J dropped 4 bases, with 14 bases sitting between them. Germline-derived CDR1 and CDR2 are MNHEY and SVGAGI. The CDR3 loop is CASSSRTPKYNEQFF. The CDR3 DNA reads as TGTGCCAGCAGTTCCAGGACTCCTAAGTACAATGAGCAGTTCTTC.

This clonotype was seen just once. The gene calls are TRBV24-1 and TRBJ2-3; no clear D. Trimming left V 2 bases short and J 0 bases short, with 14 bases between. The CDR3 is 17 amino acids. CDR1 is KGHDR, CDR2 SFDVKD, per germline. CDR3 sequence (DNA): TGTGCCACCAGTGATTACCGGACGGTTTCTAGCACAGATACGCAGTATTTT. Protein sequence: CATSDYRTVSSTDTQYF.

The chain couples TRBV6-5 to TRBJ2-7, with D tentatively TRBD2 (7 bases). The V and J ends lost 2 bases and 1 base respectively, with 12 bases between them. The CDR3 loop spans 15 amino acids. Germline assignment: CDR1 MNHEY and CDR2 SVGAGI. Written as DNA, the CDR3 is TGTGCCAGCAGTTACCGGGGGGCTGAATCCTACGAGCAGTACTTC. This encodes CASSYRGAESYEQYF.

The chain combines TRBV29-1 with TRBJ1-1; TRBD1 might be the D (5 bases). Germline V gene sequence: CDR1 SQVTM, CDR2 ANQGSEA. The ends were cut back, 2 bases at V and 4 bases at J, with 17 bases in the middle. The CDR3 contains 15 residues. CDR3 region: CSVETRASKGTEAFF. The CDR3 DNA sequence: TGCAGCGTTGAAACCAGGGCCAGTAAAGGCACTGAAGCTTTCTTT.

The chain carries TRBV7-9 and TRBJ2-1; D perhaps matches TRBD2 (6 bases). Germline V gene sequence: CDR1 SEHNR, CDR2 FQNEAQ (reference sequence). This CDR3 contains 15 residues. The ends were cut back, 5 bases at V and 8 bases at J, with 19 bases in the middle. The CDR3 DNA sequence: TGTGCCAGCAGCCGGTGGGGAGGTTCGGGGGATGAGCAGTTCTTC. It yields the protein CASSRWGGSGDEQFF. The variable domain in full, completed from reference TRBV7-9 and TRBJ2-1, reads DTGVSQNPRHKITKRGQNVTFRCDPISEHNRLYWYRQTLGQGPEFLTYFQNEAQLEKSRLLSDRFSAERPKGSFSTLEIQRTEQGDSAMYLCASSRWGGSGDEQFFGPGTRLTVL.

The rearrangement links TRBV20-1 to TRBJ2-1, with 11 bases identical to TRBD2. Germline lookup yields CDR1 DFQATT and CDR2 SNEGSKA (reference sequence). V dropped 3 bases and J dropped 4; count of bases not matched to a gene: 5. The CDR3 has 15 amino acids. The CDR3 DNA follows: TGCAGTGCTAGCCCTCTAGCGGGAGGATACAATGAGCAGTTCTTC. Protein: CSASPLAGGYNEQFF.

This chain links TRBV29-1 with TRBJ1-2; D gene ambiguous. Trimming stripped 7 bases from V and 5 bases from J, with 11 bases between. Germline CDR1 is SQVTM and CDR2 is ANQGSEA. The CDR3 runs to 11 residues. The CDR3 nucleotides read TGCAGCGCCCGGGTAGAATATGGCTACACCTTC. As protein: CSARVEYGYTF.

CDR3 nucleotide sequence: TGCGCCAGCAGCCGGGGTGGGGGGGCAACCTACAATGAGCAGTTCTTC. Its protein product is CASSRGGGATYNEQFF. The chain uses TRBV5-1 and TRBJ2-1, with a possible D match to TRBD2 (7 bases). Looked up from germline, CDR1 is SGHRS and CDR2 is YFSETQ. V was trimmed by 4 bases and J by 2 bases, leaving 16 bases between them. This CDR3 contains 16 residues. Using reference TRBV5-1 and TRBJ2-1 for the parts outside the CDR3, the full variable domain is KAGVTQTPRYLIKTRGQQVTLSCSPISGHRSVSWYQQTPGQGLQFLFEYFSETQRNKGNFPGRFSGRQFSNSRSEMNVSTLELGDSALYLCASSRGGGATYNEQFFGPGTRLTVL.

This clonotype was detected only a few times. The rearrangement joins TRBV28 to TRBJ2-7; 9 bases agree with TRBD2. CDR1 is MDHEN, CDR2 SYDVKM, per germline. CDR3 size: 13 residues. The CDR3 region is CGHQSSGKYEQYF. In DNA, the CDR3 is TGTGGACATCAGTCTAGCGGGAAATACGAGCAGTACTTC.

The CDR3 sequence is CASSVEGTNQETQYF. Written as DNA, the CDR3 is TGTGCCAGCAGCGTAGAGGGGACTAACCAAGAGACCCAGTACTTC. The V gene is TRBV9, the J gene TRBJ2-5; 7 bases agree with TRBD2. The ends lost 0 bases at V and 0 bases at J; junction bases unmatched: 2. Germline lookup yields CDR1 SGDLS and CDR2 YYNGEE. The CDR3 has 15 amino acids.

The chain carries TRBV6-6 and TRBJ1-2, with a possible D match to TRBD1 (5 bases). Germline V CDR1 and CDR2: MNHNY, SVGAGI (reference sequence). This CDR3 has 14 amino acids. V lost 5 bases and J lost 6, with 16 bases in between. CDR3 residues: CASSSRDVRNGYTF. In nucleotides, the CDR3 is TGTGCCAGCAGTAGTCGGGACGTCAGGAATGGCTACACCTTC.

The DNA of the CDR3 is TGCAGTGCTCTAGACAGTACCTACGAGCAGTACTTC. Protein sequence: CSALDSTYEQYF. V is TRBV20-1 and J is TRBJ2-7; D may be TRBD1 (5 bases). The germline V and J ends were trimmed by 5 bases and 2 bases, with 10 bases remaining between them. This CDR3 contains 12 residues. The V gene's germline CDR1 is DFQATT and CDR2 SNEGSKA (reference sequence).

The chain combines TRBV5-1 with TRBJ1-2; the D gene is possibly TRBD1 (6 bases). The CDR3 totals 15 residues. The ends were cut back, 0 bases at V and 4 bases at J, with 13 bases in the middle. CDR1 and CDR2 from the germline V gene are SGHRS and YFSETQ. This CDR3 reads CASSLAGQTLYGYTF. The CDR3 DNA follows: TGCGCCAGCAGCTTGGCAGGACAGACCCTCTATGGCTACACCTTC.

The chain uses TRBV20-1 and TRBJ2-7; D is uncertain. CDR1 and CDR2 (germline): DFQATT, SNEGSKA (reference sequence). The CDR3 contains 13 residues. Trimming took off 3 bases at V and 5 bases at J, with 14 bases between the two ends. Here the CDR3 DNA reads TGCAGTGCTAGGCTACGGAGCGACCACGAGCAGTACTTC. Its translation is CSARLRSDHEQYF.

With regard to this clonotype: An end of the junction differs from the germline gene, which may be a read error. V usage is TRBV20-1 and J usage is TRBJ1-2, with D possibly being TRBD1 (6 bases). Germline lookup yields CDR1 DFQATT and CDR2 SNEGSKA (reference sequence). This CDR3 has 8 residues. CDR3: CSTEEDSF. CDR3 DNA: TGCAGTACCGAGGAGGACAGCTTC.

This clonotype appeared a few times. The genes are TRBV20-1 and TRBJ2-7; D gene uncertain. The V end was cut by 3 bases, the J end by 9 bases, with 21 bases between. Germline loops: CDR1 DFQATT, CDR2 SNEGSKA (reference sequence). The CDR3 length is 14 residues. This CDR3 is CSASTTAIWGRQYF. CDR3 DNA sequence: TGCAGTGCTAGTACGACTGCAATATGGGGAAGGCAGTACTTC.